The next 2 T cell receptor beta chains were all read from a single sample in a study of T cell responses to AZD1222 COVID-19 vaccine. Clones were sequenced by immunoSEQ multiplex PCR, and TCRdb holds only the in-frame ones, with some missing. The data show 100,000 to 150,000 clones, over 80% seen once. Sequencing was performed on peripheral blood, taken on day 0 of AZD1222 vaccination. The receptor set was obtained from an adult in good health.

This sequence joins TRBV5-6 and TRBJ1-6, with no clear D. Looked up from germline, CDR1 is SGHDT and CDR2 is YYEEEE. V lost 4 bases to trimming and J lost 17 bases, with 16 bases between them. This CDR3 has 12 amino acids. The CDR3: CASSPGFSPIHF. CDR3 DNA sequence: TGTGCCAGCAGCCCCGGGTTCTCACCGATCCACTTT.

The rearrangement links TRBV2 to TRBJ1-6; the D is unclear. Trimming left V 6 bases short and J 0 bases short, with 9 bases between. The CDR3 length is 15 residues. The germline CDR1 and CDR2 sequences are SNHLY and FYNNEI. The CDR3 here is CASSLQSSYNSPLHF. DNA for the CDR3: TGTGCCAGCAGCCTACAGAGCTCCTATAATTCACCCCTCCACTTT.